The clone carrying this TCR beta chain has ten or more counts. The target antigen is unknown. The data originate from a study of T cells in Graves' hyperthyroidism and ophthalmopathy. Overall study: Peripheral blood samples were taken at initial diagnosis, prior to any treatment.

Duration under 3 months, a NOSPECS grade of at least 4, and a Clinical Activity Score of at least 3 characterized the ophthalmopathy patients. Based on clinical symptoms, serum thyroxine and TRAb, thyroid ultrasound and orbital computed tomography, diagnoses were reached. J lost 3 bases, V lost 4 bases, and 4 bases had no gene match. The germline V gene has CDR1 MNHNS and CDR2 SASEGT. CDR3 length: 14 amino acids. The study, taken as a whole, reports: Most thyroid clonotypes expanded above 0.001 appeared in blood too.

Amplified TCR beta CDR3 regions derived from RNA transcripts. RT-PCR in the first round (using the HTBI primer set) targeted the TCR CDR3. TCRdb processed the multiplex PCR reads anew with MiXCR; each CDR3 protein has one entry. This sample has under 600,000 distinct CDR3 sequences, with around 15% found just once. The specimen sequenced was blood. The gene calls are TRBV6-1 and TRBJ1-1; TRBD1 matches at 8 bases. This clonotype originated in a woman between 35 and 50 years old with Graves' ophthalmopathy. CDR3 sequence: CASSAGGGYTEAFF. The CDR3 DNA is TGTGCCAGCAGTGCAGGGGGCGGATACACTGAAGCTTTCTTT.